The rows below give T cell receptor beta chains drawn from one sample of a study of T cells after posttransplantation cyclophosphamide. Using immunoSEQ multiplex PCR, the repertoire was profiled, and TCRdb retains in-frame clones only, with some absent. This sample carries about 11,000 clones, none of them present only once. This specimen was PBMCs, taken after allogeneic stem cell transplant with posttransplant cyclophosphamide. These TCRs come from a female patient in her forties or fifties who received an allogeneic stem cell transplant from a related donor, was CMV-positive, and had no GVHD. The T cells may partly be graft donor cells. Both conserved end residues are part of each CDR3. The order of the fields is clone size, D gene, V gene, J gene, CDR3 DNA, CDR3 protein. A D gene is named only where the DNA matches it firmly. Size is stated for part of the rows, as once, few or many counts, or as a class when the clone is expanded.

many	TRBD1	TRBV5-1	TRBJ1-5	TGCGCCAGCAGCCCGGGACAGGGGGCGTATCAGCCCCAGCATTTT	CASSPGQGAYQPQHF
many	TRBD1	TRBV5-1	TRBJ1-1	TGCGCCAGCAGCTACGATAGATGGGACAGAGGGAACACTGAAGCTTTCTTT	CASSYDRWDRGNTEAFF
many	TRBD1	TRBV5-1	TRBJ1-5	TGCGCCAGCAGCTTGGTCAGCCAAGACCGGACAGGGGACTTAGGAGGGGGAGAGCCCCAGCATTTT	CASSLVSQDRTGDLGGGEPQHF
many	-	TRBV6-5	TRBJ1-5	TGTGCCAGCAGTTATGACTTGACAGAGAAAGAGCCCCAGCATTTT	CASSYDLTEKEPQHF
many	TRBD1	TRBV13	TRBJ1-1	TGTGCCAGCAGCTTTGGTAGGGGACAGGACACTGAAGCTTTCTTT	CASSFGRGQDTEAFF
medium-sized	-	TRBV7-9	TRBJ2-7	TGTGCCAGCAGCTTCGGGTGGGCCAGGGTTTACGAGCAGTACTTC	CASSFGWARVYEQYF
many	-	TRBV4-1	TRBJ1-1	TGCGCCAGCAGCCAAGACCCAGATATATTTGGAAGCTCGGGGGCTTTCTTT	CASSQDPDIFGSSGAFF
many	TRBD2	TRBV7-2	TRBJ2-3	TGTGCCAGCAGCTTACCCATTTTAGCGGGGGGTGTCAGTGATACGCAGTATTTT	CASSLPILAGGVSDTQYF
many	-	TRBV29-1	TRBJ2-7	TGCAGCGTGATCCAAAGCGTAACCTACGAGCAGTACTTC	CSVIQSVTYEQYF
many	TRBD2	TRBV2	TRBJ2-1	TGTGCCAGCAAACGGGCTAGCGGGGGTGTCGATGAGCAGTTCTTC	CASKRASGGVDEQFF
many	-	TRBV27	TRBJ1-2	TGTGCCAGCAGTTTATGGAGAGAAGATAACTATGGCTACACCTTC	CASSLWREDNYGYTF
many	TRBD1	TRBV25-1	TRBJ2-7	TGTGCCAGCAGTGAATGGAGGACAGGGTCCTACGAGCAGTACTTC	CASSEWRTGSYEQYF
many	TRBD2	TRBV4-1	TRBJ2-5	TGCGCCAGCAGCCTGGGACTAGCGGGGCAAGAGACCCAGTACTTC	CASSLGLAGQETQYF
many	TRBD1	TRBV11-2	TRBJ2-1	TGTGCCAGCAGCACTCGGACAGGTTTCAATGAGCAGTTCTTC	CASSTRTGFNEQFF
many	-	TRBV28	TRBJ1-1	TGTGCCAGCAGTTTATACGCAGGGTCGGACACTGAAGCTTTCTTT	CASSLYAGSDTEAFF
many	-	TRBV9	TRBJ2-7	TGTGCCAGCAGCGTAGAAAGGGAGGCATTCTCCTACGAGCAGTACTTC	CASSVEREAFSYEQYF
many	TRBD2	TRBV19	TRBJ2-1	TGTGCCAGTAGTTACAGCGGGAGCTCCTACAATGAGCAGTTCTTC	CASSYSGSSYNEQFF
many	TRBD2	TRBV11-2	TRBJ2-1	TGTGCCAGCAGCTTAGAGTTCGGCGGGAGGGCCGATGAGCAGTTCTTC	CASSLEFGGRADEQFF
many	-	TRBV5-5	TRBJ1-2	TGTGCCAGCAGCTTCAGGGTTCCAGCCAGCTACACCTTC	CASSFRVPASYTF
many	-	TRBV5-1	TRBJ2-2	TGCGCCAGCAGGGACAACGCGAACACCGGGGAGCTGTTTTTT	CASRDNANTGELFF
many	TRBD1	TRBV2	TRBJ1-5	TGTGCCAGCAGTCGGTCCCCACAGGGGAGAGATCAGCCCCAGCATTTT	CASSRSPQGRDQPQHF
many	TRBD1	TRBV7-8	TRBJ2-2	TGTGCCAGCAGCCCAGGGGACAGGGTATACACCGGGGAGCTGTTTTTT	CASSPGDRVYTGELFF
many	TRBD2	TRBV28	TRBJ2-7	TGTGCCAGCAGTTCGCGGCCGGGACTAGCGACATACGAGCAGTACTTC	CASSSRPGLATYEQYF
many	TRBD1	TRBV6-1	TRBJ1-5	TGTGCCAGCAAGCGACAGGGGAGCAATCAGCCCCAGCATTTT	CASKRQGSNQPQHF
many	-	TRBV6-5	TRBJ2-7	TGTGCCAGCAGTTACGACCGGGGGAGCTCCTACGAGCAGTACTTC	CASSYDRGSSYEQYF
many	TRBD1	TRBV18	TRBJ2-3	TGTGCCAGCTCACCGACCGGGACAGGGTCAGATACGCAGTATTTT	CASSPTGTGSDTQYF
few	-	TRBV7-9	TRBJ2-7	TGTGCCAGCAGCTTAGAAAGGGGCATCGTTTACGAGCAGTACTTC	CASSLERGIVYEQYF
many	-	TRBV5-1	TRBJ1-3	TGCGCCAGCAGCTCAACGGGCTCTGGAAACACCATATATTTT	CASSSTGSGNTIYF
-	TRBD2	TRBV14	TRBJ2-7	TGTGCCAGCAGTTACACTAGCGGGAGGAGCTACGAGCAGTACTTC	CASSYTSGRSYEQYF
hyperexpanded	-	TRBV5-1	TRBJ1-2	TGCGCCAGCAGCGCTAACGGTAACTATGGCTACACCTTC	CASSANGNYGYTF
many	TRBD2	TRBV19	TRBJ2-1	TGTGCCAGTAGTACCCAGCGGGGGGTGGGTGAGCAGTTCTTC	CASSTQRGVGEQFF
many	TRBD1	TRBV28	TRBJ2-7	TGTGCCAGCAGTCCGTGGACAGGAACTTTCTCCTACGAGCAGTACTTC	CASSPWTGTFSYEQYF
many	-	TRBV14	TRBJ1-3	TGTGCCAGCAGCTTTACGGGACATTTGTCTGGAAACACCATATATTTT	CASSFTGHLSGNTIYF
many	TRBD2	TRBV6-5	TRBJ2-7	TGTGCCAGCAGTTACTCCCGACTAGCTGCCGAGCAGTACTTC	CASSYSRLAAEQYF
many	TRBD2	TRBV5-1	TRBJ2-3	TGCGCCAGCAGCTTACCTAGCGGGCTATCAGATACGCAGTATTTT	CASSLPSGLSDTQYF
many	-	TRBV6-6	TRBJ1-4	TGTGCCAGCAGCCCCAGGGTTGGGGAAAAACTGTTTTTT	CASSPRVGEKLFF
many	TRBD2	TRBV7-9	TRBJ2-1	TGTGCCAGCAGCCAACTAGGACTAGCGGCATACAATGAGCAGTTCTTC	CASSQLGLAAYNEQFF